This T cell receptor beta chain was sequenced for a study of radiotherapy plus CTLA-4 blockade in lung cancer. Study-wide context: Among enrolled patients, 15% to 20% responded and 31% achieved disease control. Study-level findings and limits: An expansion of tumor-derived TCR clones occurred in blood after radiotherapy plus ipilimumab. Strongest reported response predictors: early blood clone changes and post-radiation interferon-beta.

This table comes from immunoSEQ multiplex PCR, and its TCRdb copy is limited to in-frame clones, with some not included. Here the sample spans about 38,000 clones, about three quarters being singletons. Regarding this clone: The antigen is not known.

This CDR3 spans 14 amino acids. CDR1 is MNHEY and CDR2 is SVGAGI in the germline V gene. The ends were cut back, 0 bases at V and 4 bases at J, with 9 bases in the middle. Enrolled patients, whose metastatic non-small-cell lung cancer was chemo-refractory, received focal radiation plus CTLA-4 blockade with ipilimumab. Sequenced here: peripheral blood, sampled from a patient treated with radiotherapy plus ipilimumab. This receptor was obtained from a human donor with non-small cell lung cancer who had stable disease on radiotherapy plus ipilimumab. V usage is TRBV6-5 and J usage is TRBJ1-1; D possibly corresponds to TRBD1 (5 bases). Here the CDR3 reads CASSYSGVTTEAFF. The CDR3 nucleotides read TGTGCCAGCAGTTACTCGGGGGTCACCACTGAAGCTTTCTTT.